This T cell receptor beta chain comes out of a study of graft-versus-host responses after intestinal transplantation. Overall study: Anti-thymocyte globulin was used for induction in all recipients, who then took tacrolimus and steroids for 2 to 4 years.

Method: immunoSEQ multiplex PCR; TCRdb's copy keeps in-frame clones and lacks some. The table lists about 92,000 clones, roughly 87% of them singletons. This clone occurred once. Its antigen is not known. Germline CDR1 and CDR2: PRHDT and FYEKMQ (reference sequence). The V gene lost 0 bases and the J gene lost 2 bases, with 5 bases spanning the gap. The CDR3 extends over 13 amino acids. Notes on the study in general: Researchers found GvH clones in recipient marrow, and some showed up first in ileum or blood.

This sequence joins TRBV13 and TRBJ2-7, with unresolved D. This receptor was identified in a human donor who received an intestinal transplant. Specimen: unstimulated CD8+ T cells sorted from spleen or lymph node cells, collected before intestinal transplant. CDR3 amino acids: CASSLGHTYEQYF. In nucleotides, the CDR3 is TGTGCCAGCAGCTTAGGACACACCTACGAGCAGTACTTC.